This T cell receptor beta chain was sequenced during a study of long-term antiretroviral therapy in people with HIV (dated by TCRdb to 2021 to 2024). Background on the whole study: The earliest samples were collected approximately a decade before the 2015 WHO recommendation for immediate ART, a period when ART was typically delayed until CD4 counts fell. A total of around 200 cryopreserved PBMC samples were contributed to the cohort by 30 adults with confirmed HIV infection, with samples collected serially over a mean of approximately six years (range 1-12). No cross-contamination during QIAcube processing was shown when test extractions of a monoclonal T-cell line were performed alongside approximately 32 polyclonal samples. Of the 30 participants with HIV, eleven were female. A retrospective serial study tested whether changes in peripheral blood TRB repertoire composition and diversity were associated with ART initiation and durable HIV suppression. The study at large found these results: Limited PBMC availability meant only the TCR beta chain was sequenced, without alpha chain pairing. Compared with controls, HIV repertoires had narrower CDR3 length ranges, and the network structure pointed to an antigen-experienced repertoire that shifted only slightly toward naive after ART. At every time point, the repertoire was dominated by expanded TRB clones first identified before ART initiation, although this dominance fluctuated and, in many PLHIV, declined after ART. Unsorted PBMC were profiled instead of sorted CD4+ and CD8+ T cells because pre-ART samples had limited cell numbers. Inferences about post-ART repertoire changes were limited because no data were available on ART adherence, viral resistance or therapy changes. The samples span the years 2004 to 2017, and the ART regimens used at that time may not be as effective as current regimens. Starting ART was linked to a significant rise in TRB diversity, yet even with long-term ART the diversity remained significantly lower than in transplant donor controls.

Comments on this clone: What this receptor recognizes is not known. Base qualities are not at hand, and no much larger clone is one base apart.

Participants were included only if at least one PBMC sample before ART initiation and at least two post-ART samples were available. Treatment was received in the United States of America by all participants with HIV. Before DNA extraction, cryopreserved samples of about 1-11 million PBMC were thawed and then washed. At the time of the earliest PBMC sample, participants with HIV were aged between roughly 20 and 60 years. Each participant contributed PBMC samples from 1-4 timepoints before ART initiation and 2-8 timepoints after ART initiation, with a median of 7 samples. For every participant, serial HIV viral load, CD4+ T-cell count, ART history and demographic data were obtained. A Qiagen kit on a QIAcube was used to extract genomic DNA from unsorted PBMC, with samples processed in batches of 12. Measured from the cysteine to the phenylalanine, the CDR3 is 12 residues long. The retained sequence is limited to the CDR3, 36 bases, with the frame set at the first base. V is shortened by 7 bases, J by 0 bases, and the region joining them spans 8 bases. From the germline V gene, CDR1 is SGHDT and CDR2 is YYEEEE.

The immunoSEQ hsTCRB v3.0 assay was used at survey level resolution to sequence the TRB variable region. TRB sequencing targeted a depth of about 40,000-55,000 T-cell genomes per sample. TRB libraries were pooled and sequenced on an Illumina MiSeq using a v3 150-cycle kit. Processing in the source paper ran as follows. Repertoire analysis ran in R within a reproducible Nextflow workflow covering QC, data transformation and analysis. LymphoSeq2, an R package for exploring AIRR-Seq data, was used to implement custom analyses. After excluding a few samples that yielded fewer than 5000 total TRB sequences, some 180 HIV repertoires remained for analysis. Among the roughly 190 retained HIV repertoires, 55 to 60 were collected before ART initiation and over 120 were collected after ART initiation. Each repertoire was downsampled to 5000 TRB nucleotide sequences, and summary statistics were averaged across 100 downsampling iterations. Only TRB sequences with CDR3 regions of at least seven amino acids were retained for analysis. Two measures captured diversity: a Shannon entropy-derived clonality score and the Gini coefficient. Repertoire networks linked the top 5000 CDR3 amino acid sequences whenever two sequences differed by an edit distance of one. For TRB CDR3 amino acid sequences, GLIPH2 was used to predict antigen specificity groups and MHC restriction. To flag known associations with CMV, EBV, HIV or tissue antigens, CDR3 amino acid sequences were compared against VDJdb and McPAS-TCR. Pre-ART, post-ART and control groups were compared with Wilcoxon signed-rank tests and Holm-Bonferroni correction. This immuneACCESS table, as held by TCRdb, lists in-frame sequences with V and J called but not all clones. Of the missing ones, under half trace to an unresolved V gene in checked studies; the others have no known cause. V, J and clone size were drawn from that table, and D and trimming were deduced from the DNA. Within this sample are 12,000 or so clones, with around 79% of them counted one time only. In total, the top ten clones hold less than 15% of the sample.

The source is a man aged 40-49 years with HIV. The rearranged segments are TRBV5-6 and TRBJ2-7, with the D gene uncertain. This material consisted of unsorted PBMCs, taken 3 to 3.2 years before starting antiretroviral therapy. The CDR3 here reads CASAESSYEQYF. The bases read TGTGCCAGCGCAGAGAGCTCCTACGAGCAGTACTTC.